The present entry profiles one T cell receptor beta chain with its context. Its antigen is currently unknown. The data originate from a study of cytomegalovirus exposure and HLA in healthy donors. 60 Vbeta and 13 Jbeta primers were used in PCR. As handled by the study authors: In a later analysis, 70 million to 80 million unique TCR beta chains included roughly 11 million shared by two or more donors. TCRdb's copy holds only in-frame clones and misses some; the assay was immunoSEQ multiplex PCR. The V and J calls and clone size were taken over from that table, and D and trimming were inferred from the DNA. The table lists fewer than 250,000 clones, around 82% of them singletons. Broader study findings: 16,951 TCR beta sequences were associated with HLA alleles at 0.05 false discovery rate in a later analysis. While the bulk of TCR sequences proved rare, some public TCRs turned up in many donors.

CDR1 is MNHEY, CDR2 SMNVEV, per germline (reference sequence). This CDR3 spans 14 amino acids. The ends were cut back, 3 bases at V and 5 bases at J, with 11 bases in the middle. The clonotype was recovered from a man between 35 and 55 years old in good health and CMV-seropositive. This chain uses TRBV27 with TRBJ2-1; tentative D call: TRBD2 (6 bases). Sequencing used PBMCs. The CDR3 here is CASSFPGTHNEQFF. The CDR3 DNA is TGTGCCAGCAGTTTCCCCGGGACTCACAATGAGCAGTTCTTC.